This TCR beta chain was obtained from a study of PD-1 blockade in mismatch repair-deficient tumors. General study results and limits: After pembrolizumab, tumor-resident clones rose rapidly, then generally contracted before radiologic responses.

The method was immunoSEQ multiplex PCR; TCRdb's version includes in-frame clones alone and lacks a portion of them. This table holds over 100,000 clones, about 80% found once. Germline V lookup: CDR1 SGHKS, CDR2 YYEKEE (reference sequence). The CDR3 is 16 residues long. Unmatched junction bases numbered 7, after V lost 3 bases and J lost 1 base. Note on this clone: Its antigen is unknown.

Every patient had mismatch repair deficiency by PCR or immunohistochemistry. TCR sequencing covered a few patients who responded to pembrolizumab. The chain carries TRBV5-5 and TRBJ2-3; 8 nucleotides agree with TRBD1. The receptor was isolated from an adult with mismatch repair-deficient cancer. The specimen was peripheral blood, collected roughly 13 months after starting pembrolizumab. The CDR3 sequence is CASSYNPGGGTDTQYF. CDR3 bases: TGTGCCAGCAGCTATAATCCAGGGGGCGGCACAGATACGCAGTATTTT.